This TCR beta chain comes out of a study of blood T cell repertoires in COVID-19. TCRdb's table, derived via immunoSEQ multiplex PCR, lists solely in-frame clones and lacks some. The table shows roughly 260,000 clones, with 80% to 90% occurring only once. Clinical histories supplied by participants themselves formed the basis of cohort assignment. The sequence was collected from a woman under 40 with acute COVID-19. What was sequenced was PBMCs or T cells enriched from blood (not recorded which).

The CDR3 bases are TGTGCCAGCAGCCAAGATCCACAGGGGCGCGAAAAACTGTTTTTT. Encoded protein: CASSQDPQGREKLFF. J is TRBJ1-4 and V is TRBV3-1 (or the pseudogene TRBV3-2), with 7 bases aligning to TRBD1. V lost 0 bases to trimming and J lost 8 bases; unmatched junction nucleotides: 6. Per germline, CDR1 LGHDT and CDR2 YNNKEL (reference sequence). The CDR3 extends over 15 amino acids.